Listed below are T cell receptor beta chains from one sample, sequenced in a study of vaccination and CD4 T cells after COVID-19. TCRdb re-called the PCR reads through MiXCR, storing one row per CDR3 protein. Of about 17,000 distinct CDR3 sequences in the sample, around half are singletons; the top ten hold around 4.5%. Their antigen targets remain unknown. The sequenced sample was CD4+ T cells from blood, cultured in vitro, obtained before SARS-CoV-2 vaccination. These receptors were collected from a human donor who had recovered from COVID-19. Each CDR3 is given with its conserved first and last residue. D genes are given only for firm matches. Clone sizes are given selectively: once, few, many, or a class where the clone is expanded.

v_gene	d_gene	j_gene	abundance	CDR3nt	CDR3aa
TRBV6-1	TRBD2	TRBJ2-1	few	TGTGCCAGCAGTGAAGTCGCTAGCGGATCCTCCTACAATGAGCAGTTCTTC	CASSEVASGSSYNEQFF
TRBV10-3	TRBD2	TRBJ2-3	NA	TGTGCCATCAAGCGGGAAGGGGACACAGATACGCAGTATTTT	CAIKREGDTDTQYF
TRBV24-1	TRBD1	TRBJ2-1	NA	TGTGCCACCAGTGATCCACAGGGGGAGCAGTTCTTC	CATSDPQGEQFF
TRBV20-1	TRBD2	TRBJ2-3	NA	TGCAGTGCCGAATCGTCATCTAGCGGGGCGGGCACAGATACGCAGTATTTT	CSAESSSSGAGTDTQYF
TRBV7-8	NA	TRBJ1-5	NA	TGTGCCAGCAGCTTATTCCTGAACGATCAGCCCCAGCATTTT	CASSLFLNDQPQHF
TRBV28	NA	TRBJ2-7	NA	TGTGCCAGCAGAAAATACGAGCAGTACTTC	CASRKYEQYF
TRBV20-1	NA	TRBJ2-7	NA	TGCAGTGCTCCCGCAGGGAGCTCGCGGGACGAGCAGTACTTC	CSAPAGSSRDEQYF
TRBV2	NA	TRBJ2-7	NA	TGTGCCAGCAGTGAGCACTACGAGCAGTACTTC	CASSEHYEQYF
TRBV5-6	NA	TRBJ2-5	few	TGTGCCAGCAGCTTCTCGCCGGGAGAGACCCAGTACTTC	CASSFSPGETQYF
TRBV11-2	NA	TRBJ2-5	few	TGTGCCAGCAGCTTATCTTCGGGACCCACGGAGACCCAGTACTTC	CASSLSSGPTETQYF
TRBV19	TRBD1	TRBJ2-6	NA	TGTGCCAGTTTGGGGACAGGCCTCTCTGGGGCCAACGTCCTGACTTTC	CASLGTGLSGANVLTF
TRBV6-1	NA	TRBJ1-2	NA	TGTGCCAGCAGGGTAACTGATGGCTACACCTTC	CASRVTDGYTF
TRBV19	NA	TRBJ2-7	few	TGTGCCAGTAGCCGAAAAACAGGGATGGAAGGGTACGAGCAGTACTTC	CASSRKTGMEGYEQYF
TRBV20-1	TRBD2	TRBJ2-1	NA	TGCAGTGCTCGAATATTAGGACTAGCGGGAGTAGGCAATGAGCAGTTCTTC	CSARILGLAGVGNEQFF
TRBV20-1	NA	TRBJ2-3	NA	TGCAGTGCTAGGTTTGGGGCCGCAGATACGCAGTATTTT	CSARFGAADTQYF
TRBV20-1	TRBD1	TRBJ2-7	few	TGCAGTGCTGTACGTACAGGGGTCGACGAGCAGTACTTC	CSAVRTGVDEQYF
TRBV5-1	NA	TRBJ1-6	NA	TGCGCCAGCAGCTTGGACAGGACCTCTAATTCACCCCTCCACTTT	CASSLDRTSNSPLHF
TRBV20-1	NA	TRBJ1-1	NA	TGCAGTGCTCAAACCGGACATTCTCCCCGGGGCACTGAAGCTTTCTTT	CSAQTGHSPRGTEAFF
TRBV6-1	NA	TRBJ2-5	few	TGTGCCAGGGGTCCGATTGGAGGGGCAGAGACCCAGTACTTC	CARGPIGGAETQYF
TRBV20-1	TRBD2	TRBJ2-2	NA	TGCAGTGCTAGAGATGACAGGAAACTAGCGGGAGCTAACACCGGGGAGCTGTTTTTT	CSARDDRKLAGANTGELFF
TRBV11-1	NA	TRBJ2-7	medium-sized	TGTGCCAGCAGCTGGACAGATCTCTCCTACGAGCAGTACTTC	CASSWTDLSYEQYF
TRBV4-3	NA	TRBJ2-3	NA	TGCGCCAGCAGCCAAGCAAAGAGCACAGATACGCAGTATTTT	CASSQAKSTDTQYF
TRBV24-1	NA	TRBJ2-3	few	TGTGCCACCATCAACAGGTTGATAGATACGCAGTATTTT	CATINRLIDTQYF